Shown below are 12 T cell receptor beta chains from a single sample sequenced in a study of blood T cell repertoires in COVID-19. Libraries were prepared by immunoSEQ multiplex PCR; TCRdb keeps only in-frame clonotypes and omits some of them. The data contain 300,000 to 450,000 clones, roughly nine tenths of them singletons. Sequencing was performed on peripheral blood. These receptors were collected from a woman aged 55-69 years with COVID-19, enrolled during active disease.

The rearrangement links TRBV5-1 to TRBJ1-1; a weak D match, TRBD1 (5 bases). CDR1 is SGHRS and CDR2 is YFSETQ in the germline V gene. V dropped 7 bases and J dropped 1 base, with 11 bases sitting between them. The CDR3 runs 13 residues. The CDR3 region has the DNA TGCGCCAGCCACCGGGGGGAGAACACTGAAGCTTTCTTT. Protein product: CASHRGENTEAFF.

In its sample, this clone was seen a few times. The chain employs TRBV6-6 and TRBJ1-4; D remains ambiguous. V lost 2 bases to trimming and J lost 8 bases, with 12 bases between them. The germline gives CDR1 MNHNY, CDR2 SVGAGI (reference sequence). The CDR3 loop spans 14 amino acids. The CDR3 DNA follows: TGTGCCAGCAGTTACGTATCGGTGGGCGAAAAACTGTTTTTT. The encoded protein is CASSYVSVGEKLFF.

This sequence joins TRBV19 and TRBJ2-3; possible D gene TRBD2, 6 bases. V lost 5 bases and J 6 bases, leaving 15 bases between the germline ends. Germline CDR1 reads LNHDA; CDR2 reads SQIVND (reference sequence). The CDR3 has 14 residues. The CDR3 loop reads CASSWRGFADTQYF. DNA for the CDR3: TGTGCCAGTAGTTGGAGGGGTTTCGCCGATACGCAGTATTTT.

The V and J genes are TRBV18 and TRBJ1-1; 7 bases map to TRBD1. CDR1 and CDR2 from the germline V gene are KGHSH and LQKENI. The CDR3 is 13 amino acids. The V segment lost 6 bases and the J segment 5 bases; nucleotides outside the gene matches: 6. CDR3 DNA sequence: TGTGCCAGCTCGTACACAGGGGTGACTGAAGCTTTCTTT. This gives the protein CASSYTGVTEAFF.

This chain connects TRBV4-1 to TRBJ2-3; D call uncertain. Germline V lookup: CDR1 MGHRA, CDR2 YSYEKL. This CDR3 has 14 residues. The V end was cut by 1 base, the J end by 2 bases, with 7 bases between. The CDR3 region has the DNA TGCGCCAGCAGCCAAGCCGGTAACACAGATACGCAGTATTTT. Protein product: CASSQAGNTDTQYF.

The CDR3 DNA reads as TGCAGTGCTAGTTTAGCGGGGGACTACGAGCAGTACTTC. Encoded protein: CSASLAGDYEQYF. This chain uses TRBV20-1 with TRBJ2-7, with 9 bases that match TRBD2. The CDR3 covers 13 residues. Germline CDR1 and CDR2: DFQATT and SNEGSKA (reference sequence). Germline trimming cut 3 bases from V and 3 bases from J; bases unmatched to any gene: 3.

The rearrangement links TRBV5-1 to TRBJ2-3; D gene uncertain. There are 14 residues in the CDR3. Germline V CDR1 and CDR2: SGHRS, YFSETQ. V was cut by 0 bases and J by 0 bases, with 5 bases left in between. The CDR3 DNA follows: TGCGCCAGCAGCTTGGGCAGAAGCACAGATACGCAGTATTTT. Protein product: CASSLGRSTDTQYF.

The chain has TRBV19 and TRBJ1-1; TRBD1 aligns across 7 bases. The CDR3 length is 15 residues. The germline gives CDR1 LNHDA, CDR2 SQIVND (reference sequence). The J segment lost 5 bases and the V segment lost 5 bases, leaving 11 bases of the junction unmatched. As DNA, the CDR3 is TGTGCCAGTAGTCCCTCGACAGGGTATATGACTGAAGCTTTCTTT. This encodes CASSPSTGYMTEAFF.

This rearrangement joins TRBV2 to TRBJ1-1; 9 bases align to TRBD1. The CDR3 has 13 residues. CDR1 and CDR2 from the germline V gene are SNHLY and FYNNEI. Trimming removed 8 bases from V and 4 bases from J; junction bases left unmatched: 5. The CDR3 sequence is CASAQTGGTEAFF. The CDR3 DNA sequence: TGTGCCAGCGCCCAGACAGGGGGCACTGAAGCTTTCTTT.

The rearrangement joins TRBV4-1 to TRBJ1-4; perhaps TRBD1 as D (6 bases). This CDR3 comprises 18 residues. Germline V CDR1 and CDR2: MGHRA, YSYEKL. Trimming cost V 2 bases and J 5 bases, with 21 bases left between them. CDR3 nucleotide sequence: TGCGCCAGCAGCCAACGAGAGGGGACAATCTTCCCGAATGAAAAACTGTTTTTT. This sequence encodes CASSQREGTIFPNEKLFF.

This chain connects TRBV30 to TRBJ1-5; possible D gene TRBD1, 5 bases. Germline CDR1 and CDR2: GTSNPN and SVGIG (reference sequence). The CDR3 length is 13 residues. Trimming cost V 0 bases and J 7 bases, with 10 bases left between them. The CDR3 sequence is CAWSVGEGQPQHF. CDR3 DNA sequence: TGTGCCTGGAGTGTAGGGGAAGGACAGCCCCAGCATTTT.

The gene calls are TRBV5-1 and TRBJ2-1, with 15 bases that match TRBD2. V was pared by 4 bases and J by 9 bases, with 11 bases of the junction left unmatched. There are 17 residues in the CDR3. Germline loops: CDR1 SGHRS, CDR2 YFSETQ. CDR3 nucleotide sequence: TGCGCCAGCAGCCCGCTCCCCGGGACTAGCGGGGGGTTTGAGCAGTTCTTC. Protein sequence: CASSPLPGTSGGFEQFF.